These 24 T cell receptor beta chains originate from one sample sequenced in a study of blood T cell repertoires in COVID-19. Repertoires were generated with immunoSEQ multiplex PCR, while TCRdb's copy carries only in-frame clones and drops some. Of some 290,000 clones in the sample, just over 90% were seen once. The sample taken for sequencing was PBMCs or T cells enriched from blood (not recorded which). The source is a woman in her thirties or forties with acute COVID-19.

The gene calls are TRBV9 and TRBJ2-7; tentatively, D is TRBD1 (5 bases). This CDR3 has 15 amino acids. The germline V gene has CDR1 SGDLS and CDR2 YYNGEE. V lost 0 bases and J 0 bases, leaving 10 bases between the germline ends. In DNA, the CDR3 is TGTGCCAGCAGCGTAGGGACATCGATCTCCTACGAGCAGTACTTC. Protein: CASSVGTSISYEQYF.

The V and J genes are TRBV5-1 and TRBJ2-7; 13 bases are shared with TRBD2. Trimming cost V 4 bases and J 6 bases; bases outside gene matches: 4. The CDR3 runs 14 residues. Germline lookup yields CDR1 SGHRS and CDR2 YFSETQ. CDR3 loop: CASSAGLAGLEQYF. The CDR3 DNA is TGCGCCAGCAGCGCGGGACTAGCGGGGCTCGAGCAGTACTTC. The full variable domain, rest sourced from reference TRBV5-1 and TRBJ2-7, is KAGVTQTPRYLIKTRGQQVTLSCSPISGHRSVSWYQQTPGQGLQFLFEYFSETQRNKGNFPGRFSGRQFSNSRSEMNVSTLELGDSALYLCASSAGLAGLEQYFGPGTRLTVT.

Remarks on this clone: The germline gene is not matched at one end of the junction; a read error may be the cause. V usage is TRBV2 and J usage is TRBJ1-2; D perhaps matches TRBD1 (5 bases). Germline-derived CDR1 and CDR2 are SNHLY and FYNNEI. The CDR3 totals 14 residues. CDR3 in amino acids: CASREAPGLNGYTF. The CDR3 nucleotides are TGTGCCAGCAGGGAAGCCCCGGGACTCAATGGCTACACCTTC.

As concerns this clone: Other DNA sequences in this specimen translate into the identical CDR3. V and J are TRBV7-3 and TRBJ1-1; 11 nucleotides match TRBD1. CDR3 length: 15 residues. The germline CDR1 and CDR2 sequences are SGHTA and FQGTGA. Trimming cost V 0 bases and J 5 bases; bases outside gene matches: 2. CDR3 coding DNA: TGTGCCAGCAGCTTAACTGGGACAGGGGGGACTGAAGCTTTCTTT. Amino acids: CASSLTGTGGTEAFF. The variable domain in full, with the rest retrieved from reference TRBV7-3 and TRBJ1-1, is GAGVSQTPSNKVTEKGKYVELRCDPISGHTALYWYRQSLGQGPEFLIYFQGTGAADDSGLPNDRFFAVRPEGSVSTLKIQRTERGDSAVYLCASSLTGTGGTEAFFGQGTRLTVV.

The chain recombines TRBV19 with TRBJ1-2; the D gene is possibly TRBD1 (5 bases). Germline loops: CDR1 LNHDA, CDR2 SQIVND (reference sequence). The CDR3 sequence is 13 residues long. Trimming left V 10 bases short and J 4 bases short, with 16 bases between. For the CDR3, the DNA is TGTGCCACCCTAAGGGGAATATCCTATGGCTACACCTTC. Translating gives CATLRGISYGYTF. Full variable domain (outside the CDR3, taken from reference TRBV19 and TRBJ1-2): DGGITQSPKYLFRKEGQNVTLSCEQNLNHDAMYWYRQDPGQGLRLIYYSQIVNDFQKGDIAEGYSVSREKKESFPLTVTSAQKNPTAFYLCATLRGISYGYTFGSGTRLTVV.

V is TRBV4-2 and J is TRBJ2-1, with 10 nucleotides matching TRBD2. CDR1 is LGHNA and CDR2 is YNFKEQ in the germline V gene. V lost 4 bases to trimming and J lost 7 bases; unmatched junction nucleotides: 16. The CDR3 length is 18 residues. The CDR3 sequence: CASSPREQRLAGVNEQFF. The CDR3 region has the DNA TGTGCCAGCAGCCCCCGAGAGCAGAGGCTAGCGGGAGTAAATGAGCAGTTCTTC.

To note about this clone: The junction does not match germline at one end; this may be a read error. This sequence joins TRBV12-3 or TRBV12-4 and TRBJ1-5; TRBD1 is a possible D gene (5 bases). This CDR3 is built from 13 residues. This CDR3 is CASSRGGNQAQHF. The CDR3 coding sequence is TGTGCCAGCAGTCGGGGGGGGAATCAGGCCCAGCATTTT.

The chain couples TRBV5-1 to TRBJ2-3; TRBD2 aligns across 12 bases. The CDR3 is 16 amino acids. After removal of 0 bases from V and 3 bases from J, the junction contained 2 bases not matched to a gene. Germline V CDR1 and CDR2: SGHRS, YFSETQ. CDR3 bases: TGCGCCAGCAGCTTGGGGACTAGCGGGGAAACAGATACGCAGTATTTT. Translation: CASSLGTSGETDTQYF.

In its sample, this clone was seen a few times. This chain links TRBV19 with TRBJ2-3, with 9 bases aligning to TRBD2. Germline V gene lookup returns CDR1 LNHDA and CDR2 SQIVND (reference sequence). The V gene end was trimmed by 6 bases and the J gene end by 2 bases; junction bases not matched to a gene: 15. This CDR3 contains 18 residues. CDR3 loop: CASSSKPPSSGTTDTQYF. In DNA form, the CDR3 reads TGTGCCAGTAGCTCAAAACCCCCGTCTAGCGGGACCACAGATACGCAGTATTTT.

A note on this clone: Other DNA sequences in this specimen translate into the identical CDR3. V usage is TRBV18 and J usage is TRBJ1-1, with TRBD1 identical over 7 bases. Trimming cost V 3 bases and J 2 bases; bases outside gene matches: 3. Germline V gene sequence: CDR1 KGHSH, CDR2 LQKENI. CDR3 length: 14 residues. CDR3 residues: CASSPGTVNTEAFF. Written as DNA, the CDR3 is TGTGCCAGCTCACCTGGGACAGTTAACACTGAAGCTTTCTTT.

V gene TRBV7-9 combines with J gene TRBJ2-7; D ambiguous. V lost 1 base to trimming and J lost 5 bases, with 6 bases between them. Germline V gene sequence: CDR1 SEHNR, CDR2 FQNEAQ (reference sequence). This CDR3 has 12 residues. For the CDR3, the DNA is TGTGCCAGCAGCTTAGTGTTCGACGAGCAGTACTTC. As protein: CASSLVFDEQYF.

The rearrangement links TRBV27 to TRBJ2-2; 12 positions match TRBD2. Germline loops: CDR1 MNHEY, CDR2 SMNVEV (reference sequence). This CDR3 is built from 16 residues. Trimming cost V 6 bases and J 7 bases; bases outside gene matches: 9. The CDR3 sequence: CASRSPSGGALGELFF. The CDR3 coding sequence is TGTGCCAGCAGAAGCCCTAGCGGGGGGGCCCTCGGGGAGCTGTTTTTT.

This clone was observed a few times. The DNA of the CDR3 is TGTGCCTGGAGTGTAGATGACATATCGATTCAGTACTTC. It encodes CAWSVDDISIQYF. The rearrangement joins TRBV30 to TRBJ2-4; D not certain. The germline V gene has CDR1 GTSNPN and CDR2 SVGIG (reference sequence). Trimming left V 0 bases short and J 10 bases short, with 13 bases between. This CDR3 comprises 13 residues. Looking up the rest from reference TRBV30 and TRBJ2-4 gives the full variable domain: SQTIHQWPATLVQPVGSPLSLECTVEGTSNPNLYWYRQAAGRGLQLLFYSVGIGQISSEVPQNLSASRPQDRQFILSSKKLLLSDSGFYLCAWSVDDISIQYFGAGTRLSVL.

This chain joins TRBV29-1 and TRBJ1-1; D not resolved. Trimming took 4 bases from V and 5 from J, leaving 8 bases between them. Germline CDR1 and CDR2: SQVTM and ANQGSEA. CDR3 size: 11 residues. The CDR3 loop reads CSVASGTEAFF. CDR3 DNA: TGCAGCGTTGCCTCGGGAACTGAAGCTTTCTTT.

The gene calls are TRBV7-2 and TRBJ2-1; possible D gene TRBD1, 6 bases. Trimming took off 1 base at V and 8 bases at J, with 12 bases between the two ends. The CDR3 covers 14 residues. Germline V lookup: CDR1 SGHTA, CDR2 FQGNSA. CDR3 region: CASSLGNRDHEQFF. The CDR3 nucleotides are TGTGCCAGCAGCTTAGGGAACAGGGACCATGAGCAGTTCTTC.

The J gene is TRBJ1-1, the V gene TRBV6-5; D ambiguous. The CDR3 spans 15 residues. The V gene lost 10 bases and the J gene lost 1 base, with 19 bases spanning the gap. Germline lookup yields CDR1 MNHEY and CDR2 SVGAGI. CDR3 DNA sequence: TGTGCCACAAGAACAGCGGTCACAGCGAACACTGAAGCTTTCTTT. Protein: CATRTAVTANTEAFF.

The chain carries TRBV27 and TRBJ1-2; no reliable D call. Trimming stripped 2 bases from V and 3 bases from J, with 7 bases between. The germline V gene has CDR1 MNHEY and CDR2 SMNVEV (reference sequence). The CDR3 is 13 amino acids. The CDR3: CASSLSPYYGYTF. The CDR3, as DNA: TGTGCCAGCAGTTTAAGCCCTTACTATGGCTACACCTTC.

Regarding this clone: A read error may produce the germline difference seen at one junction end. CDR3 protein: CASGGMSGTGGTLLTVF. The CDR3 DNA follows: TGTGCTAGTGGCGGCATGTCAGGGACAGGGGGCACGCTCCTGACGGTCTTC. The chain couples TRBV12-5 to TRBJ1-2; 12 nucleotides match TRBD1. Germline CDR1 reads LGHNT; CDR2 reads FRNRAP. CDR3 length: 17 amino acids. The variable domain in full, completed from reference TRBV12-5 and TRBJ1-2, reads DARVTQTPRHKVTEMGQEVTMRCQPILGHNTVFWYRQTMMQGLELLAYFRNRAPLDDSGMPKDRFSAEMPDATLATLKIQPSEPRDSAVYFCASGGMSGTGGTLLTVFGSGTRLTVV.

CDR3 region: CASSLEGYEQFF. The CDR3 nucleotides are TGTGCCAGCAGTTTAGAGGGGTATGAGCAGTTCTTC. The V call is TRBV12-3 or TRBV12-4, the J call TRBJ2-1; maybe TRBD1 (5 bases). V was trimmed by 1 base and J by 8 bases, leaving 6 bases between them. CDR3 size: 12 residues.

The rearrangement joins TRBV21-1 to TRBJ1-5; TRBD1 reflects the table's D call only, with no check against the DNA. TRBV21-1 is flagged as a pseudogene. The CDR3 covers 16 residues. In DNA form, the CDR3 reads TGTGCCAGCAGCAAAGGAGGGGGTCTGGGCAATCAGCCCCAGCATTTT. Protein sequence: CASSKGGGLGNQPQHF.

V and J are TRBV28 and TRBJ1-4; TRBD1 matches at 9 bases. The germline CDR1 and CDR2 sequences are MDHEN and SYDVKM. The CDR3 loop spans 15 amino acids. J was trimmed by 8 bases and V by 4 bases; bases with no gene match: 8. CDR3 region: CASSSDRGLGEKLFF. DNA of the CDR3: TGTGCCAGCAGTTCGGACAGGGGTTTGGGAGAAAAACTGTTTTTT. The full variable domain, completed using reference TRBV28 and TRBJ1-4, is DVKVTQSSRYLVKRTGEKVFLECVQDMDHENMFWYRQDPGLGLRLIYFSYDVKMKEKGDIPEGYSVSREKKERFSLILESASTNQTSMYLCASSSDRGLGEKLFFGSGTQLSVL.

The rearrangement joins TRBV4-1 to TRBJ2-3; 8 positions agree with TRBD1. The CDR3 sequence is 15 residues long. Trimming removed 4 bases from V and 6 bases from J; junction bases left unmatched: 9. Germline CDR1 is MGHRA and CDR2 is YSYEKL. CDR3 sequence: CASSPIGQGFDTQYF. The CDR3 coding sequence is TGCGCCAGCAGCCCGATAGGACAGGGTTTCGATACGCAGTATTTT.

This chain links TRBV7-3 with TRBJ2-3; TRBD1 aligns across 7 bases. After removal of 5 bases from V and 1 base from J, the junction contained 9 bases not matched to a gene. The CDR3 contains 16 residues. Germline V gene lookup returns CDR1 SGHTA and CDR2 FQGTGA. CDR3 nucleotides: TGTGCCAGCAGCCCGGGGACAGCCGGACGCACAGATACGCAGTATTTT. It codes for CASSPGTAGRTDTQYF.

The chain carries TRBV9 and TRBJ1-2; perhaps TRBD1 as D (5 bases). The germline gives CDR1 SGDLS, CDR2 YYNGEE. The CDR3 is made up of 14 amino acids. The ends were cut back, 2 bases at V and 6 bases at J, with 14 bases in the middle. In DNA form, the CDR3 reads TGTGCCAGCAGCGTCGCGGGGACGGGCAATGGCTACACCTTC. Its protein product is CASSVAGTGNGYTF.